Listed here are 20 T cell receptor beta chains from one sample, sequenced in a study of cytomegalovirus exposure and HLA in healthy donors (TCRdb year 2017). Libraries were made using the immunoSEQ multiplex PCR assay. For the multiplex PCR, a mixture combining 60 forward primers for TCR Vbeta segments and 13 reverse primers for TCR Jbeta segments was used. In its TCRdb copy, this immuneACCESS table keeps in-frame sequences only and misses some clones. Where compared with another copy, unresolved V genes explain less than half of these, and the others have no known cause. The sample yields around 100,000 clones; roughly 68% were counted once. The ten largest clones capture about 2.2% of the sample. The material sequenced was PBMCs. These receptors all come from a woman aged 30 to 39 in good health and CMV-seronegative.

The V call is TRBV5-6, the J call TRBJ2-7; TRBD2 aligns across 12 bases. Germline V gives CDR1 SGHDT, CDR2 YYEEEE. J gave up 2 bases and V 0 bases, and 6 bases lay outside the gene matches. This CDR3 spans 17 amino acids. The CDR3 is CASSLALAGGGTYEQYF. CDR3 sequence (DNA): TGTGCCAGCAGCTTGGCACTAGCGGGAGGCGGTACCTACGAGCAGTACTTC.

The chain combines TRBV30 with TRBJ2-7, with 8 bases matching TRBD1. Germline loops: CDR1 GTSNPN, CDR2 SVGIG (reference sequence). V lost 4 bases, J lost 2 bases, and 7 bases stayed unmatched. There are 14 residues in the CDR3. The CDR3 nucleotides read TGTGCCTGGATTACGGACAGGGCGCCCTACGAGCAGTACTTC. Translating gives CAWITDRAPYEQYF.

This clone was detected only once. This chain links TRBV7-2 with TRBJ2-1; no reliable D call. The V and J ends lost 1 base and 7 bases respectively, with 8 bases between them. This CDR3 is 13 amino acids long. Germline CDR1 reads SGHTA; CDR2 reads FQGNSA. The CDR3 loop reads CASSLGSRNEQFF. The CDR3 bases are TGTGCCAGCAGCTTAGGCTCGCGAAATGAGCAGTTCTTC.

Notes on this clone: The junction and the germline gene differ at one end; a read error may be behind it. J is TRBJ1-1 and V is TRBV7-9, with D unresolved. CDR1 and CDR2 (germline): SEHNR, FQNEAQ (reference sequence). The CDR3 loop spans 12 amino acids. CDR3 amino acids: CSSSLLATEAFF. In DNA, the CDR3 is TGTTCCAGCAGCTTATTGGCCACTGAAGCTTTCTTT.

V and J are TRBV28 and TRBJ1-1; TRBD1 aligns across 8 bases. Germline-derived CDR1 and CDR2 are MDHEN and SYDVKM. The V and J ends lost 3 bases and 0 bases, in that order; junction bases with no gene match: 3. The CDR3 totals 15 residues. The CDR3 loop is CASSFGDRLNTEAFF. DNA for the CDR3: TGTGCCAGCAGTTTTGGGGACAGGTTGAACACTGAAGCTTTCTTT. Full variable domain (missing parts from reference TRBV28 and TRBJ1-1): DVKVTQSSRYLVKRTGEKVFLECVQDMDHENMFWYRQDPGLGLRLIYFSYDVKMKEKGDIPEGYSVSREKKERFSLILESASTNQTSMYLCASSFGDRLNTEAFFGQGTRLTVV.

V gene TRBV29-1 combines with J gene TRBJ1-1; possible D gene TRBD1, 6 bases. V dropped 5 bases and J dropped 1 base, with 14 bases sitting between them. The CDR3 sequence is 14 residues long. Germline V gene sequence: CDR1 SQVTM, CDR2 ANQGSEA. The DNA of the CDR3 is TGCAGCGTTAAAGGACAGAGAGAGAACACTGAAGCTTTCTTT. Translated: CSVKGQRENTEAFF.

V is TRBV27 and J is TRBJ1-5, with D maybe TRBD1 (5 bases). This CDR3 is 16 amino acids long. The V and J ends lost 0 bases and 3 bases respectively, with 12 bases between them. CDR1 and CDR2 (germline): MNHEY, SMNVEV (reference sequence). CDR3 nucleotide sequence: TGTGCCAGCAGTTTATCGGGCTCAGGGAACAATCAGCCCCAGCATTTT. Protein sequence: CASSLSGSGNNQPQHF.

The rearrangement joins TRBV11-3 to TRBJ2-7; TRBD2 is a possible D gene (5 bases). This CDR3 comprises 14 residues. The germline V and J ends were trimmed by 1 base and 3 bases, with 10 bases remaining between them. Germline CDR1 is SGHNT and CDR2 is YENEEA. The CDR3 DNA follows: TGTGCCAGCAGCTTAGGTGGGAGAGGCTACGAGCAGTACTTC. Its protein is CASSLGGRGYEQYF.

The chain employs TRBV15 and TRBJ2-3; 12 bases align to TRBD2. V gave up 0 bases and J gave up 5 bases; unmatched junction bases: 6. Germline-derived CDR1 and CDR2 are LNHNV and YYDKDF (reference sequence). The CDR3 totals 17 residues. In DNA form, the CDR3 reads TGTGCCACCAGCAGAGATTTGCTAGCGGGGGGGAAAGATACGCAGTATTTT. Translating gives CATSRDLLAGGKDTQYF.

This sequence joins TRBV11-2 and TRBJ2-1; 8 bases align to TRBD2. This CDR3 has 14 residues. CDR1 is SGHAT, CDR2 FQNNGV, per germline. V trimming: 6 bases; J trimming: 6 bases; junction bases outside the gene matches: 7. CDR3 residues: CASRKAGDPNEQFF. The CDR3 coding sequence is TGTGCCAGCAGGAAAGCGGGAGACCCCAATGAGCAGTTCTTC. The full variable domain, completed using reference TRBV11-2 and TRBJ2-1, is EAGVAQSPRYKIIEKRQSVAFWCNPISGHATLYWYQQILGQGPKLLIQFQNNGVVDDSQLPKDRFSAERLKGVDSTLKIQPAKLEDSAVYLCASRKAGDPNEQFFGPGTRLTVL.

This clone was picked up a small number of times. The J gene is TRBJ2-3, the V gene TRBV6-1; 9 nucleotides align to TRBD2. CDR1 MNHNS and CDR2 SASEGT come from the germline V gene. V lost 3 bases, J lost 3 bases, and 7 bases stayed unmatched. The CDR3 sequence is 16 residues long. In DNA form, the CDR3 reads TGTGCCAGCAGTGACGGGGGTCTAGCGGGGACAGATACGCAGTATTTT. As protein: CASSDGGLAGTDTQYF.

The chain employs TRBV27 and TRBJ1-4; D is possibly TRBD1 (5 bases). Germline-derived CDR1 and CDR2 are MNHEY and SMNVEV (reference sequence). The CDR3 has 14 amino acids. V was cut by 3 bases and J by 5 bases, with 10 bases left in between. CDR3 in amino acids: CASSLFQGNEKLFF. In DNA form, the CDR3 reads TGTGCCAGCAGTTTGTTTCAGGGAAATGAAAAACTGTTTTTT.

This rearrangement joins TRBV4-1 to TRBJ2-3, with D unclear. Trimming cost V 1 base and J 0 bases, with 8 bases left between them. CDR3 length equals 15 residues. Per germline, CDR1 MGHRA and CDR2 YSYEKL. This chain's CDR3 is CASSQVLSSTDTQYF. CDR3 in DNA: TGCGCCAGCAGCCAAGTACTCTCTAGCACAGATACGCAGTATTTT.

The V gene is TRBV5-1, the J gene TRBJ1-6; maybe TRBD1 (5 bases). V was clipped by 5 bases and J by 7 bases, with 7 bases between them. The CDR3 loop spans 12 amino acids. The germline gives CDR1 SGHRS, CDR2 YFSETQ. The CDR3 region has the DNA TGCGCCAGCAGACAGGCAAATTCACCCCTCCACTTT. It specifies CASRQANSPLHF.

The chain combines TRBV6-1 with TRBJ2-5; TRBD1 agrees at 10 bases. Germline-derived CDR1 and CDR2 are MNHNS and SASEGT. The CDR3 is 16 residues long. J was trimmed by 4 bases and V by 4 bases; bases with no gene match: 9. CDR3 sequence (DNA): TGTGCCAGCAGTGCGACAGGGGGCGCGCCCCGAGAGACCCAGTACTTC. This gives the protein CASSATGGAPRETQYF.

The chain uses TRBV19 and TRBJ2-5, with TRBD1 identical over 8 bases. This CDR3 spans 16 amino acids. Trimming at V came to 6 bases and at J to 1 base, leaving 10 bases not matched to a gene. Germline V gene sequence: CDR1 LNHDA, CDR2 SQIVND (reference sequence). CDR3 nucleotide sequence: TGTGCCAGTAGCAATAGAGGGACAGGCGGCCAAGAGACCCAGTACTTC. It yields the protein CASSNRGTGGQETQYF.

The V and J genes are TRBV14 and TRBJ2-1; D remains ambiguous. This CDR3 spans 12 amino acids. Trimming took off 4 bases at V and 7 bases at J, with 8 bases between the two ends. Germline V gives CDR1 SGHDN, CDR2 FVKESK. CDR3 DNA: TGTGCCAGCAGCCCCTTTATGAATGAGCAGTTCTTC. This encodes CASSPFMNEQFF.

The J gene is TRBJ1-2, the V gene TRBV5-6; no firm D call. V lost 2 bases, J lost 6 bases, and 17 bases lay in between. Looked up from germline, CDR1 is SGHDT and CDR2 is YYEEEE. The CDR3 covers 15 residues. CDR3 nucleotides: TGTGCCAGCAGCTTAGCCGGGTCAAAAGTCCATGGCTACACCTTC. This codes for CASSLAGSKVHGYTF.

Only one count was recorded for this clone. The chain combines TRBV28 with TRBJ1-2, with TRBD1 identical over 7 bases. V shed 4 bases, J shed 3 bases, and the junction held 2 bases outside the gene matches. This CDR3 has 13 amino acids. The V gene's germline CDR1 is MDHEN and CDR2 SYDVKM. The CDR3 DNA sequence: TGTGCCAGCAGTTCCGGGACAGACTATGGCTACACCTTC. Translation gives CASSSGTDYGYTF.

This clone occurred a few times. The V call is TRBV9, the J call TRBJ1-1, with 7 bases lining up with TRBD1. After removal of 4 bases from V and 9 bases from J, the junction contained 9 bases not matched to a gene. The CDR3 contains 13 residues. The germline V gene has CDR1 SGDLS and CDR2 YYNGEE. The CDR3 spells CASSSRQGSKAFF. The CDR3 DNA reads as TGTGCCAGCAGCTCTAGACAGGGAAGTAAAGCTTTCTTT.